Below are 4 T cell receptor beta chains sequenced from a single sample in a study of shared clonotypes between healthy human individuals. TCRdb's copy holds only in-frame clones and misses some; the assay was immunoSEQ multiplex PCR. Among more than 1.2 million clones, approximately 98.5% were seen once, and the ten largest hold around 0.33%. Material: naive CD4+ T cells sorted from blood. Subset meaning: CD45RA+ positively selected. These receptors were taken from a young man in good health.

This sequence joins TRBV5-1 and TRBJ1-1; D uncertain. This CDR3 has 16 amino acids. V lost 0 bases to trimming and J lost 5 bases, with 17 bases between them. Germline V gene data show CDR1 as SGHRS and CDR2 as YFSETQ. CDR3 sequence reads: CASSLAGEGQVTEAFF. CDR3 DNA: TGCGCCAGCAGCTTGGCCGGAGAGGGCCAGGTAACTGAAGCTTTCTTT.

The chain carries TRBV5-4 and TRBJ2-5; the D is unclear. The length of the CDR3 is 13 residues. Trimming shortened V by 1 base and J by 4 bases, and 8 bases separated the two germline ends. Germline loops: CDR1 SGHNT, CDR2 YYREEE (reference sequence). CDR3: CASSLSERETQYF. In DNA, the CDR3 is TGTGCCAGCAGCTTGTCGGAGAGAGAGACCCAGTACTTC.

The DNA for the CDR3 is TGTGCCAGCAAGCGGGAAGAAGCTGAAGCTTTCTTT. Amino acids: CASKREEAEAFF. The rearrangement uses TRBV11-2 and TRBJ1-1, with D hard to call. From germline, CDR1 is SGHAT and CDR2 FQNNGV. Trimming stripped 7 bases from V and 6 bases from J, with 12 bases between. The CDR3 runs to 12 residues.

This clone was picked up one time. The chain couples TRBV10-3 to TRBJ2-3; 12 nucleotides line up with TRBD2. The V gene's germline CDR1 is ENHRY and CDR2 SYGVKD. V lost 7 bases, J lost 10 bases, and 9 bases stayed unmatched. The CDR3 is made up of 14 amino acids. The DNA for the CDR3 is TGTGCCATCAAGGCTCGACTAGCGGGAGAAGCGCAGTATTTT. Translating it yields CAIKARLAGEAQYF.